Frequency places the clone carrying this T cell receptor beta chain as medium-sized. Its target is not known. These data are taken from a study of human CD8 memory T cell subsets. Researchers made TCR beta libraries via UMI-labeled 5' RACE. In the original workflow: Clonotype content per TCR beta library ranged between roughly 3,000 and 20,000 functional CDR3 beta clonotypes. One entry per CDR3 protein, without DNA, is what TCRdb gives after re-calling the 5' RACE reads. In this record, the V and J calls reflect TCRdb's handling and not the investigators' own analysis. The sample has 6,500 to 9,000 distinct CDR3 sequences; the top ten hold around 25%. Whole-study results and caveats: Chao1 was used to estimate diversity, and its estimates suggested stem-like memory T cells were more diverse than precursor exhausted T cells. Stem-like memory and precursor exhausted T cell repertoires overlapped minimally with each other.

Healthy donors provided the buffy coats that yielded the PBMC. Germline V gene data show CDR1 as KGHDR and CDR2 as SFDVKD. The CDR3 is made up of 15 amino acids. Material for sequencing was CD8+ T cells from PBMCs. The chain carries TRBV24-1 and TRBJ2-1; TCRdb lists TRBD2, though no DNA is available to test this call. This clonotype was obtained from a human donor in good health. The CDR3 loop reads CATSSGTSGYNEQFF.